This T cell receptor beta chain was captured by sequencing in a study of shared clonotypes between healthy human individuals. CDR1 GTSNPN and CDR2 SVGIG come from the germline V gene (reference sequence). V shed 4 bases and J 1 base; nucleotides not matched to a gene: 5. This CDR3 spans 15 amino acids. Profiled with immunoSEQ multiplex PCR; TCRdb holds only in-frame clones, not every one. This table has about 2.4 million clones, approximately 90% appearing once. Sequencing input: naive CD4+ T cells sorted from blood. Subset specified: CD45RA+ positively selected. This receptor was identified in a man between 18 and 29 years old in good health. The rearrangement uses TRBV30 and TRBJ2-2; 8 bases line up with TRBD1. In DNA form, the CDR3 reads TGTGCCTGGAACTATGGACAGGGGAACACCGGGGAGCTGTTTTTT. It translates to CAWNYGQGNTGELFF.